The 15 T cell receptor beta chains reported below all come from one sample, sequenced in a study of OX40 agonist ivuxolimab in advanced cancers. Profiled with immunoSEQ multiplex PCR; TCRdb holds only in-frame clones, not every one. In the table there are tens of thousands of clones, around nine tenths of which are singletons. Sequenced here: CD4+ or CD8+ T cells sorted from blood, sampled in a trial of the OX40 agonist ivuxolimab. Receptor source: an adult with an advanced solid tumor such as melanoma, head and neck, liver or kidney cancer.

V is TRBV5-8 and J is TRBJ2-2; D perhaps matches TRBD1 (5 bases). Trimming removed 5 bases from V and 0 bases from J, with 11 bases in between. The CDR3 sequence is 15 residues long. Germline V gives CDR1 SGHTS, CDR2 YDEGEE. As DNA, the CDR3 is TGTGCCAGCAGACCCGACAGTACGAACACCGGGGAGCTGTTTTTT. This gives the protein CASRPDSTNTGELFF.

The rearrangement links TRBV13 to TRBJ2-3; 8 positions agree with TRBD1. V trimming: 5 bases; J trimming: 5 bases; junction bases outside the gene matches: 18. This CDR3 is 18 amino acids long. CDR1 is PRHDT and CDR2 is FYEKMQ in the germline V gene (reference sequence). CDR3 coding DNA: TGTGCCAGCAGCCCGCCACCCCCGCAGTCAGGGGGCCAAGATACGCAGTATTTT. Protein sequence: CASSPPPPQSGGQDTQYF. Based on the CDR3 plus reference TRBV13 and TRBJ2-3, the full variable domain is AAGVIQSPRHLIKEKRETATLKCYPIPRHDTVYWYQQGPGQDPQFLISFYEKMQSDKGSIPDRFSAQQFSDYHSELNMSSLELGDSALYFCASSPPPPQSGGQDTQYFGPGTRLTVL.

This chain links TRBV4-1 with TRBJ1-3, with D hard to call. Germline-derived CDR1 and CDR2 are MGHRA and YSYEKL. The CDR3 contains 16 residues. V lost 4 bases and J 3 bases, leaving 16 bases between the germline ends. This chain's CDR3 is CASSPDASSRGNTIYF. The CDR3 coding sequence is TGCGCCAGCAGCCCCGATGCCTCGTCGCGTGGAAACACCATATATTTT.

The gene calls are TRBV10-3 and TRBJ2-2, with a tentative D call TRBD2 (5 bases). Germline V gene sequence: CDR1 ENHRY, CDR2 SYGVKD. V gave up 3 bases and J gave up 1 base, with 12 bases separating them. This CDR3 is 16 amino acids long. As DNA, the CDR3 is TGTGCCATCAGTGAACTAGGTATCCGGAACACCGGGGAGCTGTTTTTT. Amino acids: CAISELGIRNTGELFF.

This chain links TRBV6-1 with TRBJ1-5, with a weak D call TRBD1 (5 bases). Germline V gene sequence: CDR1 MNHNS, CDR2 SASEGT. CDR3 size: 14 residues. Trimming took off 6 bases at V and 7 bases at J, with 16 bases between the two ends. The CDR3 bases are TGTGCCAGCAGCGATTGGGGGTCCCAACAGCCCCAGCATTTT. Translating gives CASSDWGSQQPQHF.

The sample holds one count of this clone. DNA for the CDR3: TGCGCCAGCAGCCAAGTAATTTCTAGTGGCACTGAAGCTTTCTTT. It codes for CASSQVISSGTEAFF. The rearrangement uses TRBV4-3 and TRBJ1-1, with D unclear. The CDR3 is 15 amino acids. Germline V gene sequence: CDR1 LGHNA, CDR2 YSLEER. V gave up 1 base and J gave up 4 bases, with 13 bases separating them.

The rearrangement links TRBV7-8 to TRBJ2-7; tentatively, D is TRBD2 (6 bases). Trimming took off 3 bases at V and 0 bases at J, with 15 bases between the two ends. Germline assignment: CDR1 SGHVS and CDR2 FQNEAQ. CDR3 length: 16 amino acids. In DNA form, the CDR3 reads TGTGCCAGCAGCTTTCGCGGGACTTCGACCTCCTACGAGCAGTACTTC. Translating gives CASSFRGTSTSYEQYF.

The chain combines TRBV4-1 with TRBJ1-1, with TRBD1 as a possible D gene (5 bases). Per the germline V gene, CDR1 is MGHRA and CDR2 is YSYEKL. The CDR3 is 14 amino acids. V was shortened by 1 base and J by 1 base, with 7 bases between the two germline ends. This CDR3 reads CASSQVGGNTEAFF. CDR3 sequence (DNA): TGCGCCAGCAGCCAAGTGGGGGGGAACACTGAAGCTTTCTTT.

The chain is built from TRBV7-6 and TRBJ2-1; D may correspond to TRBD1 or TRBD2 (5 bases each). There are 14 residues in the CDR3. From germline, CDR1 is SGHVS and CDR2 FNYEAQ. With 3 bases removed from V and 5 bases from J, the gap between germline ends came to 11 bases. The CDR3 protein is CASSFRDGDNEQFF. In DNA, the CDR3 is TGTGCCAGCAGCTTCCGGGACGGCGACAATGAGCAGTTCTTC.

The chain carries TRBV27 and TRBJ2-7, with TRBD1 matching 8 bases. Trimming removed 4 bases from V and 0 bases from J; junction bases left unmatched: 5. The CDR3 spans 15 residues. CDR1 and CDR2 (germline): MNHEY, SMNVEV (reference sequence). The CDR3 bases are TGTGCCAGCAGTTCTCTAGGACAGGGCTCCTACGAGCAGTACTTC. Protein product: CASSSLGQGSYEQYF.

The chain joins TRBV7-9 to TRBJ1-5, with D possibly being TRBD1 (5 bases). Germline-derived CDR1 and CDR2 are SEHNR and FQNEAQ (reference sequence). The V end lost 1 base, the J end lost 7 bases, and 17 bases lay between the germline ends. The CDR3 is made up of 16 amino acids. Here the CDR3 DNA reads TGTGCCAGCAGCTTAGTTTCAGCGGGGGGTGAACAGCCCCAGCATTTT. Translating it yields CASSLVSAGGEQPQHF.

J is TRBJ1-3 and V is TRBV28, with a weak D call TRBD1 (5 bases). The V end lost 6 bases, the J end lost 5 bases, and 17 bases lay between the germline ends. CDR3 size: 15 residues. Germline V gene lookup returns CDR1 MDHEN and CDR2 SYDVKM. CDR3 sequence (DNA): TGTGCCAGCAGCACTTGGGCCGAGGGGAGAAACACCATATATTTT. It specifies CASSTWAEGRNTIYF.

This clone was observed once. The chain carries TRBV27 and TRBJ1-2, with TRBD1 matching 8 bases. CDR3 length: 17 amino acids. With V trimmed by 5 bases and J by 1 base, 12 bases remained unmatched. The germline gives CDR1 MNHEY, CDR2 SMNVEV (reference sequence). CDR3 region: CASSLRAGGRSNYGYTF. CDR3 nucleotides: TGTGCCAGCAGTCTGAGGGCAGGGGGCCGAAGTAACTATGGCTACACCTTC.

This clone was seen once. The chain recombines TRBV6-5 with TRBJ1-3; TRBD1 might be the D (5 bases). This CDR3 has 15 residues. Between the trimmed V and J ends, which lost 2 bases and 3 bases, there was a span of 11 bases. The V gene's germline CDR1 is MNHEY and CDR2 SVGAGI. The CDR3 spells CASSYDSNIGNTIYF. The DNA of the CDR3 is TGTGCCAGCAGTTACGACAGCAACATTGGAAACACCATATATTTT.

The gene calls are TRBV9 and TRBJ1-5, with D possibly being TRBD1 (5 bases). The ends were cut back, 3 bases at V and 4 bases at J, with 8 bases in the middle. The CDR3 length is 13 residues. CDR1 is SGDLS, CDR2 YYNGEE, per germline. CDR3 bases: TGTGCCAGCAGCGATCGGGGGAATCAGCCCCAGCATTTT. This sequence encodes CASSDRGNQPQHF. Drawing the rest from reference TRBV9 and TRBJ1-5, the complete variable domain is DSGVTQTPKHLITATGQRVTLRCSPRSGDLSVYWYQQSLDQGLQFLIQYYNGEERAKGNILERFSAQQFPDLHSELNLSSLELGDSALYFCASSDRGNQPQHFGDGTRLSIL.